The T cell receptor (beta chain) described here comes from a study of T cells in localized non-small cell lung cancer. Whole-study results and caveats: Researchers found a median approximately 60 of the top 100 tumor clones in adjacent lung. Of the tissues analyzed, uninvolved adjacent lung showed maximal T cell clonality, greater than tumor. Sequencing involved a lone tumor region, leaving heterogeneity possible.

Libraries were prepared by immunoSEQ multiplex PCR; TCRdb keeps only in-frame clonotypes and omits some of them. Here the sample spans 25,000 to 30,000 clones, 92% being singletons. As to this clone: Its antigen is unidentified.

The CDR3 runs 15 residues. The germline gives CDR1 WNHNN, CDR2 SYGVQD (reference sequence). With 1 base clipped from V and 0 bases from J, the junction kept 3 bases outside the gene matches. The V gene is TRBV10-1, the J gene TRBJ2-7; 7 positions agree with TRBD2. Sequences were derived from peripheral blood mononuclear cells, sampled before any cancer treatment. The sequence was obtained from a woman between 35 and 70 years old with stage III lung adenocarcinoma. The CDR3 sequence: CASSEFSGLSYEQYF. Written as DNA, the CDR3 is TGCGCCAGCAGTGAGTTTAGCGGGCTCTCCTACGAGCAGTACTTC.